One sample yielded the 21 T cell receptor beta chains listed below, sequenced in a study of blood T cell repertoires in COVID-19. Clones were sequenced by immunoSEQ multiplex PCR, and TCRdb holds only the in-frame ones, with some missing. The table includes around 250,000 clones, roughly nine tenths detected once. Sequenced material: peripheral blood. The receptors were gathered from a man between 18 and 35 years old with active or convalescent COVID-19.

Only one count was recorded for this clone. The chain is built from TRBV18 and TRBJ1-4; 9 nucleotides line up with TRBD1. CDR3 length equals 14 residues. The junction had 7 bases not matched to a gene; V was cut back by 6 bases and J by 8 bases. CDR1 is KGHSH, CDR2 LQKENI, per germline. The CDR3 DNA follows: TGTGCCAGCTCGCACGGGACAGGGAAGGAAAAACTGTTTTTT. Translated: CASSHGTGKEKLFF.

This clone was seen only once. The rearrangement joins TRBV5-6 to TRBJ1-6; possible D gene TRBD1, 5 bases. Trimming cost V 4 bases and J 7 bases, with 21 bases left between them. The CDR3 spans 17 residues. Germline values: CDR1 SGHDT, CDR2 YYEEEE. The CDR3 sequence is CASSESGLRPQNSPLHF. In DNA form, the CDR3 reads TGTGCCAGCAGCGAATCAGGGCTGAGGCCTCAAAATTCACCCCTCCACTTT.

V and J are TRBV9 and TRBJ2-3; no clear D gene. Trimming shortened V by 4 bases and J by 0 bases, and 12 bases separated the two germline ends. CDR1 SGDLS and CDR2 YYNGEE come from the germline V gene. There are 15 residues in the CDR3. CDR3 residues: CASSNRPASTDTQYF. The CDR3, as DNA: TGTGCCAGCAGCAACCGACCAGCGAGCACAGATACGCAGTATTTT.

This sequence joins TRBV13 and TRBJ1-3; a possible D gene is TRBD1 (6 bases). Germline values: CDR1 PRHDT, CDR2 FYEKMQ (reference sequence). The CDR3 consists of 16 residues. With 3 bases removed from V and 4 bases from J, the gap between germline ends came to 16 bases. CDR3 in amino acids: CASSFWTGTYGNTIYF. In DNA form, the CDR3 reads TGTGCCAGCAGCTTCTGGACCGGGACATACGGAAACACCATATATTTT.

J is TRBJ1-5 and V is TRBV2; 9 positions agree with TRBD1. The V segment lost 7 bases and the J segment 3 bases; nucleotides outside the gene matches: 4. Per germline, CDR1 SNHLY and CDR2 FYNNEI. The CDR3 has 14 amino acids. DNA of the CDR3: TGTGCCAGCAACCCACAGGGGGCCAATCAGCCCCAGCATTTT. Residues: CASNPQGANQPQHF.

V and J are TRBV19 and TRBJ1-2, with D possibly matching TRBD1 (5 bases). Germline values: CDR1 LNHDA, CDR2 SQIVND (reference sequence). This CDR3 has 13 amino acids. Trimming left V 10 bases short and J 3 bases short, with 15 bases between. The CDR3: CATTSGGDYGYTF. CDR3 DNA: TGTGCCACCACATCGGGAGGGGACTATGGCTACACCTTC.

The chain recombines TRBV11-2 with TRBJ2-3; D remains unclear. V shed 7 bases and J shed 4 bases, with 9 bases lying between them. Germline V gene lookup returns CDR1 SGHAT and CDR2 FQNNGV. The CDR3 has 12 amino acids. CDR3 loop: CASTLQADTQYF. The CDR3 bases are TGTGCCAGCACCTTGCAGGCAGATACGCAGTATTTT.

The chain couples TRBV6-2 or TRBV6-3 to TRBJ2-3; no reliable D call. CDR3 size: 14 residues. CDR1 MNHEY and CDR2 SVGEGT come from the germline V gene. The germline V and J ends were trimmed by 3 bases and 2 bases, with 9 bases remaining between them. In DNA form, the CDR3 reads TGTGCCAGCAGTTATAAATGGCTCACAGATACGCAGTATTTT. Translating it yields CASSYKWLTDTQYF.

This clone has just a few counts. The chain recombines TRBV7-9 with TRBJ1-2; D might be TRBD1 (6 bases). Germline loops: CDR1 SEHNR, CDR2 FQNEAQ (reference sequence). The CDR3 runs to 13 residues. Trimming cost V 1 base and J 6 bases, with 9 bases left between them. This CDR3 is CASSLGTGNGYTF. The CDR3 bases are TGTGCCAGCAGCTTAGGTACAGGGAATGGCTACACCTTC.

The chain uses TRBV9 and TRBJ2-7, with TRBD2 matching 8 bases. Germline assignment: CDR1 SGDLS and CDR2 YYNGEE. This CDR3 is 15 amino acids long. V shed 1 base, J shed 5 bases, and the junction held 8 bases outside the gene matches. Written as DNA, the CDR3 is TGTGCCAGCAGCGTAAGGAGCGGGAGTGGAAACGAGCAGTACTTC. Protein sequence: CASSVRSGSGNEQYF.

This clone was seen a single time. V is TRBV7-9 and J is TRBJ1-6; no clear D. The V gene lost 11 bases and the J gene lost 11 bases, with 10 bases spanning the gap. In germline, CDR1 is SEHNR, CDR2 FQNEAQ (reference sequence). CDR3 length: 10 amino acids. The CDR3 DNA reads TGTGCCTTGACAACAACACCCCTCCACTTT. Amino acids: CALTTTPLHF.

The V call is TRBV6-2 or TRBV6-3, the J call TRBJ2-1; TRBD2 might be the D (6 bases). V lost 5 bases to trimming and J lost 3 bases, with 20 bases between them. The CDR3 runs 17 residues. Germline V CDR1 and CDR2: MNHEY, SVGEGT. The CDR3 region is CASSHSRELGIYNEQFF. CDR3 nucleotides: TGTGCCAGCAGTCATTCCCGGGAGCTGGGCATCTACAATGAGCAGTTCTTC.

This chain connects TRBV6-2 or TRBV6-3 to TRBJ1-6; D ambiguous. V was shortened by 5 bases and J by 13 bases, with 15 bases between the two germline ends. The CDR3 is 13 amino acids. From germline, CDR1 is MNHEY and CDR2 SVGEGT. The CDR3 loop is CASSPLILRPLHF. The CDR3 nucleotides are TGTGCCAGCAGTCCACTCATCTTACGGCCCCTCCACTTT.

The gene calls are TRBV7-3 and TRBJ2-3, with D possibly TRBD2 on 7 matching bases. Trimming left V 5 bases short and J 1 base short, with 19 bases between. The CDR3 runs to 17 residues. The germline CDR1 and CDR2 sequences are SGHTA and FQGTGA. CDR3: CASSPVGGGGGTDTQYF. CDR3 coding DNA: TGTGCCAGCAGCCCCGTGGGAGGGGGAGGTGGCACAGATACGCAGTATTTT.

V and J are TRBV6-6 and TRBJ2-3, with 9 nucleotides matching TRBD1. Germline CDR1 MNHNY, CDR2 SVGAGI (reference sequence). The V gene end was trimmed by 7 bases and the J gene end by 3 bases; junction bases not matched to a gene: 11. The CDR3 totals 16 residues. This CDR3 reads CASTLTGTGITDTQYF. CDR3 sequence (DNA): TGTGCCAGCACTCTTACCGGGACAGGGATTACAGATACGCAGTATTTT.

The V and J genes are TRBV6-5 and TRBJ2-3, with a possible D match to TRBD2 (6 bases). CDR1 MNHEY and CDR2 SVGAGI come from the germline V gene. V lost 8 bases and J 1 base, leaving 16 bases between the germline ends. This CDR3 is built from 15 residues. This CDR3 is CASSPRGARTDTQYF. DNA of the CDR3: TGTGCCAGCTCCCCTCGCGGGGCCCGCACAGATACGCAGTATTTT.

The CDR3 loop is CASSSGTGSGGNIQYF. CDR3 bases: TGTGCCAGCAGCTCCGGGACAGGGTCTGGAGGAAACATTCAGTACTTC. V is TRBV28 and J is TRBJ2-4, with 9 bases fitting TRBD1. Germline V lookup: CDR1 MDHEN, CDR2 SYDVKM. Trimming removed 6 bases from V and 6 bases from J; junction bases left unmatched: 12. The CDR3 runs to 16 residues.

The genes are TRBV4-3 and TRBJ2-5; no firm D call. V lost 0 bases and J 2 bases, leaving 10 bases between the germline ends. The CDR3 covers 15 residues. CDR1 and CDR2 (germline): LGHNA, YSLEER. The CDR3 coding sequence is TGCGCCAGCAGCCAAGATTCCGCAGGACAAGAGACCCAGTACTTC. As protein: CASSQDSAGQETQYF.

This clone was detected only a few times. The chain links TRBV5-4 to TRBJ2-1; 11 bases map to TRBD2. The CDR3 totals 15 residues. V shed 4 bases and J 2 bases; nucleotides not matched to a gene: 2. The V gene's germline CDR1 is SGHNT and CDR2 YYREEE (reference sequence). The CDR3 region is CASSTTSGTYNEQFF. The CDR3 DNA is TGTGCCAGCAGCACGACTAGCGGGACCTACAATGAGCAGTTCTTC.

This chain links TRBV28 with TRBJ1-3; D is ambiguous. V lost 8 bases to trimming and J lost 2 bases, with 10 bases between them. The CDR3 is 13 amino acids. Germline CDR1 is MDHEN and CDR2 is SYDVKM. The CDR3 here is CASGTETGNTIYF. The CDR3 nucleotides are TGTGCCAGCGGAACAGAAACTGGAAACACCATATATTTT.

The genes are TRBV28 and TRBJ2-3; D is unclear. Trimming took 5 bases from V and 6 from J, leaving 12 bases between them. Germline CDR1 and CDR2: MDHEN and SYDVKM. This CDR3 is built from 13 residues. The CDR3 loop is CASSPQSRDTQYF. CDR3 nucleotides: TGTGCCAGCAGTCCACAATCACGCGATACGCAGTATTTT.